This T cell receptor (beta chain) was observed in a study of T cells in Graves' hyperthyroidism and ophthalmopathy. Uncontrolled infections, other autoimmune diseases, pregnancy or lactation led to exclusion of patients. Turning to this clonotype: What it binds is not known. The junction and the germline gene differ at one end; a read error may be behind it.

The source material, RNA transcripts, was used to amplify TCR beta CDR3 regions. In the first-round RT-PCR of the TCR CDR3, the HTBI primer set was used. TCRdb called the multiplex PCR reads again in MiXCR, with one record for every CDR3 protein. The sample includes fewer than 600,000 distinct CDR3 sequences, roughly 15% of them seen just once. Looked up from germline, CDR1 is LGHDT and CDR2 is YNNKEL (reference sequence). The CDR3 covers 16 residues. General observations from the study: Also found in blood were most expanded thyroid clonotypes above 0.001. A model of 13 V-J features distinguished ophthalmopathy from stable hyperthyroidism. Ophthalmopathy got predicted by the model a median around 6.6 months before its onset.

The clonotype comes from a woman in her forties with Graves' hyperthyroidism. This chain connects TRBV3-1 to TRBJ1-6; TRBD1 matches at 7 bases. Material for sequencing was blood. Here the CDR3 DNA reads TGTGCCAGCAGTCAAGGGGGCAGCTCCTATAATTCACCCCTCCACTTT. It translates to CASSQGGSSYNSPLHF.